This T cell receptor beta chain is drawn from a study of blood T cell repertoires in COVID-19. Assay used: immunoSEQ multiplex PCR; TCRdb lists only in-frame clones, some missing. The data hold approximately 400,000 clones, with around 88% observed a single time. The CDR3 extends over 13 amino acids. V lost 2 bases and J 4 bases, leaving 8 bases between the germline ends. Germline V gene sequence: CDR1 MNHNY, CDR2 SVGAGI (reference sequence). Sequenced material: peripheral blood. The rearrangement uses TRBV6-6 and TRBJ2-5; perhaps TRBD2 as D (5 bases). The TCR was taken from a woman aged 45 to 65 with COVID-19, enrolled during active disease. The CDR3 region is CASSYGLAETQYF. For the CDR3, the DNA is TGTGCCAGCAGTTACGGGCTAGCAGAGACCCAGTACTTC.